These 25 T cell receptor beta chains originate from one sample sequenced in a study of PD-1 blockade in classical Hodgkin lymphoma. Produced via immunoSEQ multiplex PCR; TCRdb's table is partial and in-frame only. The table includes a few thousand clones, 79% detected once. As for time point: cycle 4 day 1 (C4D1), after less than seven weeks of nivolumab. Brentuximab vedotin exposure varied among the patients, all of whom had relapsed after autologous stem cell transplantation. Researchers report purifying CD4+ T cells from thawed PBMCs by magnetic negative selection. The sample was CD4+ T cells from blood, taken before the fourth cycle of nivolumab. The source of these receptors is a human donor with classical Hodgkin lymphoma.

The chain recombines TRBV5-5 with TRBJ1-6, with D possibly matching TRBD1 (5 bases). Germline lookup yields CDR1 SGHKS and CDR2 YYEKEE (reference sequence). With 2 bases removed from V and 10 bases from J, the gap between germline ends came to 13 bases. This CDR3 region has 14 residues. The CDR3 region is CASSFFSGESPLHF. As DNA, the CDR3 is TGTGCCAGCAGCTTCTTTTCGGGGGAATCACCCCTCCACTTT.

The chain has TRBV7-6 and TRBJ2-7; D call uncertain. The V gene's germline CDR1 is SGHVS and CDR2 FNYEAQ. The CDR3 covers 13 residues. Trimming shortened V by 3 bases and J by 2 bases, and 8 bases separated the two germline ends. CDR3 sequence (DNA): TGTGCCAGCAGCTTCGGCGTAACCTACGAGCAGTACTTC. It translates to CASSFGVTYEQYF.

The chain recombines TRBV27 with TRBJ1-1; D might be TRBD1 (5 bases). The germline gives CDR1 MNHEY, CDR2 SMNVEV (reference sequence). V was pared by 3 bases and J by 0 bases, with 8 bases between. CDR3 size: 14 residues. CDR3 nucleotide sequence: TGTGCCAGCAGTTTGACAGAAATGAACACTGAAGCTTTCTTT. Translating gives CASSLTEMNTEAFF.

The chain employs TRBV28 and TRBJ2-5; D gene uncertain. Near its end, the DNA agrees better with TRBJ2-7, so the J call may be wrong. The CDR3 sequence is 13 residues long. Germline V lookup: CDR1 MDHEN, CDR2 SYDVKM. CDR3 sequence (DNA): TGTGCCAGCAGTTTGATAGGGCTCTACGAGCAGTACTTC. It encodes CASSLIGLYEQYF.

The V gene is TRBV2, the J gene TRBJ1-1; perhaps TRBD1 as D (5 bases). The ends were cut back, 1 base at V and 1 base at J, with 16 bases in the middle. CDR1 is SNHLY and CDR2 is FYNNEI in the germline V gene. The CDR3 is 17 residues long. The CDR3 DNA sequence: TGTGCCAGCAGTGAAGATATTTGGGGGGTCCAGAACACTGAAGCTTTCTTT. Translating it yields CASSEDIWGVQNTEAFF.

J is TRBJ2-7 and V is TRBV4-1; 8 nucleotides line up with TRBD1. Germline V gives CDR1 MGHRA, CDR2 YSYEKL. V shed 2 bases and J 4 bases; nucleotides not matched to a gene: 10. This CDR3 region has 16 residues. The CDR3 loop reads CASSQSPAGQAYEQYF. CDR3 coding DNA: TGCGCCAGCAGCCAATCCCCGGCGGGACAGGCTTACGAGCAGTACTTC.

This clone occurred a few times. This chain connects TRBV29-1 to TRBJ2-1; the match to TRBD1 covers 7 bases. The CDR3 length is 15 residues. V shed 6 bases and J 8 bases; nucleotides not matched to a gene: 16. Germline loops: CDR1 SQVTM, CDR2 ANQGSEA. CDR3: CSVIRAGGRYDEQFF. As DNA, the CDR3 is TGCAGCGTAATTAGGGCAGGGGGTAGGTACGATGAGCAGTTCTTC.

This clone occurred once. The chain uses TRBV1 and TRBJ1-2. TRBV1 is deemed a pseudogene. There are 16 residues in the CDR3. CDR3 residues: CTSSHEPRAVNYGYTF. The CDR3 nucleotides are TGCACCAGCAGCCATGAACCGAGAGCAGTTAACTATGGCTACACCTTC.

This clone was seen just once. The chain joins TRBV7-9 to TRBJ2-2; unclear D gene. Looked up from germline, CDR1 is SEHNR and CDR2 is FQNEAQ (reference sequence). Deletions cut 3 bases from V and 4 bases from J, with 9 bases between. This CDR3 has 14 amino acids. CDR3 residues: CASSLSGITGELFF. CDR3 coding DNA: TGTGCCAGCAGCTTGAGTGGGATCACCGGGGAGCTGTTTTTT.

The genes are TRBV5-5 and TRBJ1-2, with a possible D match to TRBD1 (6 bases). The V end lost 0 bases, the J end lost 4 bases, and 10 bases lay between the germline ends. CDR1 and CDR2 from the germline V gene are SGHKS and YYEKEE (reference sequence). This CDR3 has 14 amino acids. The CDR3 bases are TGTGCCAGCAGCTTGGCCGGGGGCGGCTATGGCTACACCTTC. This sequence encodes CASSLAGGGYGYTF.

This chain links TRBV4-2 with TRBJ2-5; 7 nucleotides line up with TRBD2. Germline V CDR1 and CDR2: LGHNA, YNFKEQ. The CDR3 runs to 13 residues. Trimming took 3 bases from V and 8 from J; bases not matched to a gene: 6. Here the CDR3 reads CASSQGGKGTQYF. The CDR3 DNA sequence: TGTGCCAGCAGCCAGGGAGGGAAGGGCACCCAGTACTTC.

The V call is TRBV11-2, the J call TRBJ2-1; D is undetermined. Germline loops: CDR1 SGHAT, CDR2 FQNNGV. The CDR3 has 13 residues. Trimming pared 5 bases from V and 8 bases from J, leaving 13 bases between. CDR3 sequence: CASSPLPAYEQFF. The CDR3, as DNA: TGTGCCAGCAGCCCCCTTCCTGCGTATGAGCAGTTCTTC.

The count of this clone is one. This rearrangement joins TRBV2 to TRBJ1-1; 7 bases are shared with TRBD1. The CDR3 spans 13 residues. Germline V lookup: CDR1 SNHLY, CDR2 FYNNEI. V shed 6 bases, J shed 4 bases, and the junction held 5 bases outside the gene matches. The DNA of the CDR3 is TGTGCCAGCAGAGACAGGGAAGCCACTGAAGCTTTCTTT. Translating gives CASRDREATEAFF. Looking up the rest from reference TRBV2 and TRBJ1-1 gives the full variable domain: EPEVTQTPSHQVTQMGQEVILRCVPISNHLYFYWYRQILGQKVEFLVSFYNNEISEKSEIFDDQFSVERPDGSNFTLKIRSTKLEDSAMYFCASRDREATEAFFGQGTRLTVV.

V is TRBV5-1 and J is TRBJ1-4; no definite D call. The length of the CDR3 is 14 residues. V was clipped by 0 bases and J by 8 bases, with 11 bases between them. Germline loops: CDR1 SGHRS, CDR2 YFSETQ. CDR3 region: CASSLAGEGEKLFF. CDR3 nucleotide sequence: TGCGCCAGCAGCTTGGCCGGGGAAGGCGAAAAACTGTTTTTT. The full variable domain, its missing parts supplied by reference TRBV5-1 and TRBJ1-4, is KAGVTQTPRYLIKTRGQQVTLSCSPISGHRSVSWYQQTPGQGLQFLFEYFSETQRNKGNFPGRFSGRQFSNSRSEMNVSTLELGDSALYLCASSLAGEGEKLFFGSGTQLSVL.

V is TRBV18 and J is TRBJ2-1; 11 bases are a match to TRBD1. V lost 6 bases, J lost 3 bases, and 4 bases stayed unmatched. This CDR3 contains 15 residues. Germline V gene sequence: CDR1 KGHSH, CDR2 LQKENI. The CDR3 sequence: CASSSGTGGYNEQFF. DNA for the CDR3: TGTGCCAGCTCCTCCGGGACAGGGGGCTACAATGAGCAGTTCTTC.

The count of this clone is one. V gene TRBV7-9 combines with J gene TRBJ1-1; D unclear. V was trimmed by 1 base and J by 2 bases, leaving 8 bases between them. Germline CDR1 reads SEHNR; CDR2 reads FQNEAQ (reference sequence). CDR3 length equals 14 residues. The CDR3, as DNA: TGTGCCAGCAGCTTAGAGTACAGCAACACTGAAGCTTTCTTT. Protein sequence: CASSLEYSNTEAFF.

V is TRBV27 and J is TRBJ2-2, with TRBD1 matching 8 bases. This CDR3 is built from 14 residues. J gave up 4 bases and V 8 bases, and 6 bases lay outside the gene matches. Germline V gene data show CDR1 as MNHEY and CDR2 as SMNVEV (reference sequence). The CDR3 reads CASVSRGLTGELFF. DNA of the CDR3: TGTGCCAGCGTTTCCAGGGGGCTCACCGGGGAGCTGTTTTTT.

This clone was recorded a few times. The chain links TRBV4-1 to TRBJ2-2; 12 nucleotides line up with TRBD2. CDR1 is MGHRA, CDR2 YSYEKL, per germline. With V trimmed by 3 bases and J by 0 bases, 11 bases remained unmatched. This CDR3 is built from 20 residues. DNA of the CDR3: TGCGCCAGCAGCCAGCCTTTCCCGGGACTAGCGGGTGCGAACACCGGGGAGCTGTTTTTT. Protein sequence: CASSQPFPGLAGANTGELFF.

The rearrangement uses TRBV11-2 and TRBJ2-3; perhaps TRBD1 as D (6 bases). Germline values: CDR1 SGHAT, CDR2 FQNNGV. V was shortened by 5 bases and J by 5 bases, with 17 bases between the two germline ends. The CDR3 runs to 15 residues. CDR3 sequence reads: CASSPRGTERDTQYF. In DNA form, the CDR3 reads TGTGCCAGCAGCCCTAGGGGGACGGAGAGAGATACGCAGTATTTT.

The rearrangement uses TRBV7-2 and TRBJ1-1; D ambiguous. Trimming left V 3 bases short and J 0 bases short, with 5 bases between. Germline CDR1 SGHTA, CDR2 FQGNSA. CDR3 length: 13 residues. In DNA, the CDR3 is TGTGCCAGCAGCTTCCGAATGAACACTGAAGCTTTCTTT. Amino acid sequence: CASSFRMNTEAFF.

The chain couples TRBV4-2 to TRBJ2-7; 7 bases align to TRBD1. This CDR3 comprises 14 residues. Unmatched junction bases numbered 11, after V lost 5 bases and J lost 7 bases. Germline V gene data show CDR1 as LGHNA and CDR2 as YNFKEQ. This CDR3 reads CASSFSGGFGEQYF. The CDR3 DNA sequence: TGTGCCAGCAGCTTTTCAGGGGGATTTGGGGAGCAGTACTTC.

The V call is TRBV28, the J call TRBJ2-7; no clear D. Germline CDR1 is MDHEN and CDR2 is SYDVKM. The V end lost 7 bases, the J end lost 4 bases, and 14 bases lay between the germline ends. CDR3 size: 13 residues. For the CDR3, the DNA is TGTGCCAGCATCCCCTCATGGGGTTACGAGCAGTACTTC. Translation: CASIPSWGYEQYF.

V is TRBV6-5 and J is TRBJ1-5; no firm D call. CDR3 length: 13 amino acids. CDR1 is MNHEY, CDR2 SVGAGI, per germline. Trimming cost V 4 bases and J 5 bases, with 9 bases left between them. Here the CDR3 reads CASSSLVDQPQHF. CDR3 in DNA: TGTGCCAGCAGTTCCCTGGTAGATCAGCCCCAGCATTTT.

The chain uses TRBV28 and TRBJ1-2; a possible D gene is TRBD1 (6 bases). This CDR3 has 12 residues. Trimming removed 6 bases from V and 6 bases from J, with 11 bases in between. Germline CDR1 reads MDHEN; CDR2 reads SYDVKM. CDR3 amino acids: CASSGAGDGYTF. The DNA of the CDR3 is TGTGCCAGCAGCGGGGCAGGGGATGGCTACACCTTC.

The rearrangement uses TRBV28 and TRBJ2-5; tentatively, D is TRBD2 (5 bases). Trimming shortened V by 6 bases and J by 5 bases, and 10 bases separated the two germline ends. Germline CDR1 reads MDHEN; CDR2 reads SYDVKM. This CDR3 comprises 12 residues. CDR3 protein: CASRSPGETQYF. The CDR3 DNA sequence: TGTGCCAGCAGGAGCCCGGGGGAGACCCAGTACTTC.